These 20 T cell receptor beta chains came from one sample sequenced in a study of T cells in narcolepsy. Profiled with immunoSEQ multiplex PCR; TCRdb holds only in-frame clones, not every one. The sample has more than 20,000 clones; about 90% are singletons. Sequences were obtained from CD45RA- memory CD4+ T cells from PBMCs. Receptors originate from a human donor with narcolepsy.

The chain uses TRBV28 and TRBJ2-5, with TRBD2 matching 11 bases. The germline V gene has CDR1 MDHEN and CDR2 SYDVKM. The CDR3 loop spans 16 amino acids. Trimming cost V 5 bases and J 3 bases; bases outside gene matches: 8. CDR3 protein: CASSPHGTSGKETQYF. The CDR3, as DNA: TGTGCCAGCAGTCCCCATGGGACTAGCGGAAAAGAGACCCAGTACTTC.

The chain recombines TRBV20-1 with TRBJ2-7; D ambiguous. Trimming took 6 bases from V and 3 from J, leaving 9 bases between them. The CDR3 length is 11 residues. CDR1 is DFQATT, CDR2 SNEGSKA, per germline (reference sequence). In DNA form, the CDR3 reads TGCAGTGCCCTCTCTCTCTACGAGCAGTACTTC. Its translation: CSALSLYEQYF.

V usage is TRBV5-6 and J usage is TRBJ2-7, with TRBD1 as a possible D gene (6 bases). The CDR3 has 13 residues. Germline V gene sequence: CDR1 SGHDT, CDR2 YYEEEE. V was trimmed by 4 bases and J by 5 bases, leaving 13 bases between them. Here the CDR3 reads CASSTDRRHEQYF. The CDR3 DNA follows: TGTGCCAGCAGCACTGACAGGCGGCACGAGCAGTACTTC.

The chain carries TRBV10-3 and TRBJ2-5, with 7 bases lining up with TRBD1. This CDR3 comprises 15 residues. Germline CDR1 and CDR2: ENHRY and SYGVKD. V gave up 2 bases and J gave up 1 base; unmatched junction bases: 4. DNA for the CDR3: TGTGCCATCAGTGAGGCAAAGGGGGCCCAAGAGACCCAGTACTTC. This gives the protein CAISEAKGAQETQYF.

The chain links TRBV5-1 to TRBJ2-5; D not certain. Per the germline V gene, CDR1 is SGHRS and CDR2 is YFSETQ. The CDR3 spans 13 residues. V lost 4 bases and J lost 5, with 12 bases in between. The CDR3 DNA is TGCGCCAGCAGCCCGGGCCTGAGGGAGACCCAGTACTTC. Translated: CASSPGLRETQYF.

The V gene is TRBV4-3, the J gene TRBJ2-1; 13 positions agree with TRBD2. The CDR3 runs to 20 residues. Per the germline V gene, CDR1 is LGHNA and CDR2 is YSLEER. Trimming took 0 bases from V and 4 from J; bases not matched to a gene: 12. CDR3 sequence reads: CASSQEEALAGGPLYNEQFF. CDR3 DNA sequence: TGCGCCAGCAGCCAAGAAGAGGCACTAGCGGGAGGGCCATTATACAATGAGCAGTTCTTC.

The CDR3 sequence: CASSFGLGVNEKLFF. In nucleotides, the CDR3 is TGTGCCAGCAGCTTCGGTTTGGGGGTTAATGAAAAACTGTTTTTT. The chain carries TRBV5-4 and TRBJ1-4, with a tentative D call TRBD1 (5 bases). This CDR3 has 15 amino acids. V shed 2 bases and J shed 4 bases, with 12 bases lying between them. Germline values: CDR1 SGHNT, CDR2 YYREEE (reference sequence).

The rearrangement uses TRBV4-3 and TRBJ1-5; TRBD1 might be the D (5 bases). Per germline, CDR1 LGHNA and CDR2 YSLEER. This CDR3 is 14 amino acids long. Trimming stripped 0 bases from V and 9 bases from J, with 12 bases between. As DNA, the CDR3 is TGCGCCAGCAGCCAAGATAGGGGTTCGTGGCCCCAGCATTTT. Its translation is CASSQDRGSWPQHF.

The gene calls are TRBV13 and TRBJ1-3; D is unclear. Germline V gene sequence: CDR1 PRHDT, CDR2 FYEKMQ (reference sequence). CDR3 size: 12 residues. Trimming stripped 5 bases from V and 4 bases from J, with 6 bases between. CDR3 region: CASSASGNTIYF. DNA for the CDR3: TGTGCCAGCAGCGCATCAGGAAACACCATATATTTT.

The gene calls are TRBV10-2 and TRBJ2-1, with D tentatively TRBD2 (7 bases). Trimming left V 6 bases short and J 5 bases short, with 11 bases between. CDR1 and CDR2 from the germline V gene are WSHSY and SAAADI. The CDR3 spans 13 residues. The DNA of the CDR3 is TGCGCCAGCAGGGAAGGGGGGGACAATGAGCAGTTCTTC. This codes for CASREGGDNEQFF.

As regards this clone: Other DNA sequences in the sample encode the same CDR3. The V and J genes are TRBV2 and TRBJ1-1, with TRBD1 matching over 9 bases. Germline V gives CDR1 SNHLY, CDR2 FYNNEI. V was pared by 6 bases and J by 5 bases, with 10 bases of the junction left unmatched. The CDR3 contains 15 residues. In DNA form, the CDR3 reads TGTGCCAGCAGCCTAGGACAGGGGAGGGGGACTGAAGCTTTCTTT. Its protein is CASSLGQGRGTEAFF.

The sample holds one count of this clone. The V call is TRBV6-5, the J call TRBJ2-7, with 7 bases aligning to TRBD1. The CDR3 has 14 residues. Germline values: CDR1 MNHEY, CDR2 SVGAGI. J lost 2 bases, V lost 5 bases, and 6 bases had no gene match. Here the CDR3 reads CASSHRTGPYEQYF. The DNA of the CDR3 is TGTGCCAGCAGTCACAGGACAGGCCCCTACGAGCAGTACTTC.

This chain joins TRBV5-6 and TRBJ2-2; D unclear. The ends were cut back, 3 bases at V and 6 bases at J, with 6 bases in the middle. This CDR3 spans 12 amino acids. Germline CDR1 SGHDT, CDR2 YYEEEE. The CDR3 sequence: CASSYGAGELFF. In DNA, the CDR3 is TGTGCCAGCAGCTACGGAGCCGGGGAGCTGTTTTTT.

A single count supports this clone. V usage is TRBV11-2 and J usage is TRBJ2-1, with 8 nucleotides matching TRBD2. CDR1 and CDR2 from the germline V gene are SGHAT and FQNNGV. V was clipped by 4 bases and J by 1 base; unmatched bases: 9. The CDR3 contains 17 residues. The CDR3 nucleotides are TGTGCCAGCAGCTCCCGGGGTAGCGGGGCTTCCTACAATGAGCAGTTCTTC. It specifies CASSSRGSGASYNEQFF.

This clone has only one observation. The chain has TRBV11-3 and TRBJ2-3, with D maybe TRBD2 (6 bases). Germline values: CDR1 SGHNT, CDR2 YENEEA. V lost 4 bases and J lost 0, with 11 bases in between. This CDR3 has 15 residues. The CDR3 region is CASSSYSGSTDTQYF. CDR3 sequence (DNA): TGTGCCAGCAGCTCCTATAGCGGCAGCACAGATACGCAGTATTTT.

The chain uses TRBV6-1 and TRBJ2-7; D possibly corresponds to TRBD1 (5 bases). V dropped 7 bases and J dropped 0 bases, with 10 bases sitting between them. The CDR3 totals 13 residues. Per the germline V gene, CDR1 is MNHNS and CDR2 is SASEGT. The CDR3 protein is CASTDGHSYEQYF. The CDR3 DNA sequence: TGTGCCAGCACTGACGGACACTCCTACGAGCAGTACTTC.

This clone was found a few times. This CDR3 reads CASSLRGGIFYEQYF. In DNA form, the CDR3 reads TGTGCCAGCAGCTTGCGGGGAGGGATTTTTTACGAGCAGTACTTC. The chain joins TRBV7-2 to TRBJ2-7; TRBD2 agrees at 7 bases. The CDR3 extends over 15 amino acids. Per the germline V gene, CDR1 is SGHTA and CDR2 is FQGNSA. After removal of 3 bases from V and 4 bases from J, the junction contained 9 bases not matched to a gene.

V gene TRBV4-1 combines with J gene TRBJ2-1, with no clear D. CDR3 length equals 14 residues. Germline CDR1 is MGHRA and CDR2 is YSYEKL. The germline V and J ends were trimmed by 0 bases and 4 bases, with 7 bases remaining between them. The CDR3: CASSQDLYYNEQFF. The CDR3 nucleotides are TGCGCCAGCAGCCAAGATCTGTATTACAATGAGCAGTTCTTC.

The chain employs TRBV29-1 and TRBJ2-5, with 7 bases lining up with TRBD1. Germline-derived CDR1 and CDR2 are SQVTM and ANQGSEA. V lost 2 bases to trimming and J lost 2 bases; unmatched junction nucleotides: 2. The CDR3 sequence is 13 residues long. The CDR3 protein is CSVEQGQQETQYF. In DNA, the CDR3 is TGCAGCGTTGAACAGGGACAGCAAGAGACCCAGTACTTC.

The chain uses TRBV28 and TRBJ2-4, with D perhaps matching TRBD1 (6 bases). CDR3 length: 20 amino acids. V gave up 5 bases and J gave up 1 base, with 27 bases separating them. Germline assignment: CDR1 MDHEN and CDR2 SYDVKM. The CDR3 coding sequence is TGTGCCAGCAGTCCCCCACAAATTCTAACCCGGACAGACGCCAAAAACATTCAGTACTTC. It codes for CASSPPQILTRTDAKNIQYF.